The rows below give T cell receptor beta chains drawn from one sample of a study of cytomegalovirus exposure and HLA in healthy donors. Produced via immunoSEQ multiplex PCR; TCRdb's table is partial and in-frame only. The sample has a few hundred thousand clones, around 90% seen once. Sequencing was performed on PBMCs. These receptors originate from a man aged 25-40 years in good health and CMV-seronegative. Each CDR3 is given with its conserved first and last residue. The order of the fields is CDR3 length, clone size, J gene, V gene, D gene, CDR3 DNA, CDR3 protein. D genes are given only for firm matches. Expanded clones are given a class, and other clones once, few, many or no size at all.

CDR3 length: 15
clone size: .
J gene: TRBJ2-5
V gene: TRBV5-1
D gene: .
CDR3 DNA: TGCGCCAGCAGCTTGGCCTTGGCTCGTCCAGAGACCCAGTACTTC
CDR3 protein: CASSLALARPETQYF

CDR3 length: 14
clone size: .
J gene: TRBJ1-2
V gene: TRBV6-5
D gene: TRBD1
CDR3 DNA: TGTGCCAGCAGTGTTGACAGGGGGCACTATGGCTACACCTTC
CDR3 protein: CASSVDRGHYGYTF

CDR3 length: 16
clone size: .
J gene: TRBJ2-7
V gene: TRBV4-1
D gene: TRBD2
CDR3 DNA: TGCGCCAGCAGCAGATCCACTAGCGGGGGGATCTACGAGCAGTACTTC
CDR3 protein: CASSRSTSGGIYEQYF

CDR3 length: 14
clone size: .
J gene: TRBJ1-5
V gene: TRBV11-2
D gene: TRBD1
CDR3 DNA: TGTGCCAGCAGCCTCGGGACAGGGAATCAGCCCCAGCATTTT
CDR3 protein: CASSLGTGNQPQHF

CDR3 length: 15
clone size: .
J gene: TRBJ2-2
V gene: TRBV5-6
D gene: TRBD1
CDR3 DNA: TGTGCCAGCAGCTTGATAGGGGGCGAGACCGGGGAGCTGTTTTTT
CDR3 protein: CASSLIGGETGELFF

CDR3 length: 15
clone size: .
J gene: TRBJ2-7
V gene: TRBV27
D gene: .
CDR3 DNA: TGTGCCAGCAGTTTAGGTCCGGGGGAAGGGTACGAGCAGTACTTC
CDR3 protein: CASSLGPGEGYEQYF

CDR3 length: 14
clone size: .
J gene: TRBJ2-7
V gene: TRBV14
D gene: TRBD1
CDR3 DNA: TGTGCCAGCAGTCAAGCTAGGACAGGGGGGCAACAGTACTTC
CDR3 protein: CASSQARTGGQQYF

CDR3 length: 15
clone size: .
J gene: TRBJ2-7
V gene: TRBV19
D gene: TRBD1
CDR3 DNA: TGTGCCAGTAGTATGGACGCGACAGGGGGCTACGAGCAGTACTTC
CDR3 protein: CASSMDATGGYEQYF

CDR3 length: 16
clone size: .
J gene: TRBJ2-3
V gene: TRBV7-8
D gene: TRBD1
CDR3 DNA: TGTGCCAGCAGCACCAGACAGGGGGAACTCCCAGATACGCAGTATTTT
CDR3 protein: CASSTRQGELPDTQYF

CDR3 length: 15
clone size: few
J gene: TRBJ1-1
V gene: TRBV9
D gene: .
CDR3 DNA: TGTGCCAGCAGCGTAGGCGTAGGGGCCCACACTGAAGCTTTCTTT
CDR3 protein: CASSVGVGAHTEAFF

CDR3 length: 13
clone size: once
J gene: TRBJ2-1
V gene: TRBV6-4
D gene: .
CDR3 DNA: TGTGCCAGCAGTCCAAGGGGTGGCAATGAGCAGTTCTTC
CDR3 protein: CASSPRGGNEQFF

CDR3 length: 12
clone size: .
J gene: TRBJ1-1
V gene: TRBV30
D gene: .
CDR3 DNA: TGTGCCTGGAGTGTATTGTGGCAGAAGGCTTTCTTT
CDR3 protein: CAWSVLWQKAFF

CDR3 length: 16
clone size: .
J gene: TRBJ2-5
V gene: TRBV19
D gene: .
CDR3 DNA: TGTGCCAGTAGTAGGGCGAGACTAACCTCTCAAGAGACCCAGTACTTC
CDR3 protein: CASSRARLTSQETQYF

CDR3 length: 15
clone size: .
J gene: TRBJ1-4
V gene: TRBV5-1
D gene: TRBD1
CDR3 DNA: TGCGCCAGCAGCCACCGGACAGGGGAGGGTGAAAAACTGTTTTTT
CDR3 protein: CASSHRTGEGEKLFF

CDR3 length: 16
clone size: .
J gene: TRBJ1-6
V gene: TRBV7-2
D gene: .
CDR3 DNA: TGTGCCAGCACCCCCGGGGTCGGCCAACCCTTTTCACCCCTCCACTTT
CDR3 protein: CASTPGVGQPFSPLHF

CDR3 length: 13
clone size: once
J gene: TRBJ2-7
V gene: TRBV2
D gene: TRBD1
CDR3 DNA: TGTGCCTGCCAAACAGGGGGATACTACGAGCAGTACTTC
CDR3 protein: CACQTGGYYEQYF

CDR3 length: 16
clone size: .
J gene: TRBJ2-5
V gene: TRBV7-9
D gene: TRBD2
CDR3 DNA: TGTGCCAGCAGCTTAACATCTAGCGGGGGGGCAGAGACCCAGTACTTC
CDR3 protein: CASSLTSSGGAETQYF

CDR3 length: 15
clone size: .
J gene: TRBJ1-4
V gene: TRBV5-4
D gene: TRBD1
CDR3 DNA: TGTGCCAGCAGCCCTGACAGGGGAATTAATGAAAAACTGTTTTTT
CDR3 protein: CASSPDRGINEKLFF

CDR3 length: 16
clone size: once
J gene: TRBJ2-3
V gene: TRBV7-2
D gene: TRBD2
CDR3 DNA: TGTGCCAGCAGCCGCCTACTAGCGGGGGGTAGCGATACGCAGTATTTT
CDR3 protein: CASSRLLAGGSDTQYF

CDR3 length: 14
clone size: .
J gene: TRBJ1-2
V gene: TRBV13
D gene: TRBD1
CDR3 DNA: TGTGCCAGCAGCTTGACAGGGGGCAGGCTTGGCTACACCTTC
CDR3 protein: CASSLTGGRLGYTF

CDR3 length: 15
clone size: .
J gene: TRBJ2-2
V gene: TRBV6-5
D gene: .
CDR3 DNA: TGTGCCAGCAGTCGCCTCGGGGGGCGCGACGGGGAGCTGTTTTTT
CDR3 protein: CASSRLGGRDGELFF

CDR3 length: 14
clone size: .
J gene: TRBJ2-2
V gene: TRBV5-8
D gene: .
CDR3 DNA: TGTGCCAGCAGCCGGGAGCTTTTCCCCGGGGAGCTGTTTTTT
CDR3 protein: CASSRELFPGELFF

CDR3 length: 17
clone size: .
J gene: TRBJ1-2
V gene: TRBV19
D gene: TRBD1
CDR3 DNA: TGTGCCAGTAGTCGTCGACAGGGCTTAGGTCCTAACTATGGCTACACCTTC
CDR3 protein: CASSRRQGLGPNYGYTF

CDR3 length: 14
clone size: .
J gene: TRBJ1-4
V gene: TRBV7-2
D gene: .
CDR3 DNA: TGTGCCACCGCGTCGTACGGTAGTAATGAAAAACTGTTTTTT
CDR3 protein: CATASYGSNEKLFF

CDR3 length: 15
clone size: few
J gene: TRBJ2-7
V gene: TRBV14
D gene: .
CDR3 DNA: TGTGCCAGCAGCCAAGTAAGAAGGGGTAGCCACGAGCAGTACTTC
CDR3 protein: CASSQVRRGSHEQYF

CDR3 length: 16
clone size: .
J gene: TRBJ2-2
V gene: TRBV5-1
D gene: TRBD2
CDR3 DNA: TGCGCCAGCAGCTTTGTAACGGGGGGTCACACCGGGGAGCTGTTTTTT
CDR3 protein: CASSFVTGGHTGELFF

CDR3 length: 15
clone size: .
J gene: TRBJ2-1
V gene: TRBV6-5
D gene: .
CDR3 DNA: TGTGCCAGCAGCAAAGGGGGGGAATCCTACAATGAGCAGTTCTTC
CDR3 protein: CASSKGGESYNEQFF

CDR3 length: 13
clone size: .
J gene: TRBJ2-5
V gene: TRBV6-5
D gene: .
CDR3 DNA: TGTGCCAGCAGTTACCCCGATCCGGGGACCCAGTACTTC
CDR3 protein: CASSYPDPGTQYF

CDR3 length: 12
clone size: .
J gene: TRBJ2-3
V gene: TRBV2
D gene: TRBD1
CDR3 DNA: TGTGCCACCCCGACAGGGACGGATACGCAGTATTTT
CDR3 protein: CATPTGTDTQYF

CDR3 length: 14
clone size: once
J gene: TRBJ2-7
V gene: TRBV9
D gene: .
CDR3 DNA: TGTGCCAGCAGCGTAGCGCAGGGGCCCTACGAGCAGTACTTC
CDR3 protein: CASSVAQGPYEQYF

CDR3 length: 14
clone size: .
J gene: TRBJ1-4
V gene: TRBV2
D gene: TRBD1
CDR3 DNA: TGTGCCAGCAGATCGACAGGGACGAATGAAAAACTGTTTTTT
CDR3 protein: CASRSTGTNEKLFF

CDR3 length: 15
clone size: .
J gene: TRBJ1-6
V gene: TRBV6-1
D gene: .
CDR3 DNA: TGTGCCAGCAGGGGCCAGGCCGAGATGAATTCACCCCTCCACTTT
CDR3 protein: CASRGQAEMNSPLHF

CDR3 length: 14
clone size: .
J gene: TRBJ2-1
V gene: TRBV11-2
D gene: .
CDR3 DNA: TGTGCCAGCAGCTTCTCGACTAGAAGCAATGAGCAGTTCTTC
CDR3 protein: CASSFSTRSNEQFF

CDR3 length: 17
clone size: .
J gene: TRBJ1-4
V gene: TRBV9
D gene: TRBD1
CDR3 DNA: TGTGCCAGCAGCGTCACCTCCGGGACAGGGCATAATGAAAAACTGTTTTTT
CDR3 protein: CASSVTSGTGHNEKLFF

CDR3 length: 20
clone size: .
J gene: TRBJ1-4
V gene: TRBV9
D gene: TRBD1
CDR3 DNA: TGTGCCAGCAGGGGGGAACCGGGACAGGGGAACTTGTGGCTCCCTGAAAAACTGTTTTTT
CDR3 protein: CASRGEPGQGNLWLPEKLFF

CDR3 length: 15
clone size: .
J gene: TRBJ2-3
V gene: TRBV19
D gene: .
CDR3 DNA: TGTGCCAGTAGTCCCCGTGGAGGAGCCACAGATACGCAGTATTTT
CDR3 protein: CASSPRGGATDTQYF

CDR3 length: 14
clone size: once
J gene: TRBJ2-5
V gene: TRBV15
D gene: TRBD1
CDR3 DNA: TGTGCCACCAGCAGGGGACAGGGGGCGGAGACCCAGTACTTC
CDR3 protein: CATSRGQGAETQYF

CDR3 length: 13
clone size: once
J gene: TRBJ2-1
V gene: TRBV5-5
D gene: .
CDR3 DNA: TGTGCCAGCAGCCGTCACGGGTACAATGAGCAGTTCTTC
CDR3 protein: CASSRHGYNEQFF

CDR3 length: 13
clone size: .
J gene: TRBJ2-2
V gene: TRBV11-3
D gene: .
CDR3 DNA: TGTGCCAGCAGCTCCCAGCGTACAGGGGAGCTGTTTTTT
CDR3 protein: CASSSQRTGELFF

CDR3 length: 16
clone size: .
J gene: TRBJ2-3
V gene: TRBV14
D gene: TRBD2
CDR3 DNA: TGTGCCAGCAGCCAACAGACTAGCGGGGGTTCAGATACGCAGTATTTT
CDR3 protein: CASSQQTSGGSDTQYF

CDR3 length: 14
clone size: .
J gene: TRBJ2-7
V gene: TRBV5-4
D gene: TRBD1
CDR3 DNA: TGTGCCAGCAGCTTTGGACAGGGGACCTACGAGCAGTACTTC
CDR3 protein: CASSFGQGTYEQYF

CDR3 length: 13
clone size: once
J gene: TRBJ1-5
V gene: TRBV27
D gene: .
CDR3 DNA: TGTGCCAGCAGTTTATTTTATCATCAGCCCCAGCATTTT
CDR3 protein: CASSLFYHQPQHF

CDR3 length: 14
clone size: .
J gene: TRBJ1-5
V gene: TRBV5-6
D gene: .
CDR3 DNA: TGTGCCAGCAGCTCTCAGACGGGAAGTCAGCCCCAGCATTTT
CDR3 protein: CASSSQTGSQPQHF

CDR3 length: 15
clone size: .
J gene: TRBJ1-2
V gene: TRBV4-1
D gene: .
CDR3 DNA: TGCGCCAGCAGCCAAGCTATCGGGGTAGGCTATGGCTACACCTTC
CDR3 protein: CASSQAIGVGYGYTF

CDR3 length: 14
clone size: .
J gene: TRBJ2-2
V gene: TRBV2
D gene: .
CDR3 DNA: TGTGCCAGCCATCGGTCAGGGAACACCGGGGAGCTGTTTTTT
CDR3 protein: CASHRSGNTGELFF

CDR3 length: 16
clone size: .
J gene: TRBJ2-3
V gene: TRBV11-2
D gene: .
CDR3 DNA: TGTGCCAGCAGCTTACAGCCCCAGGGGCTCAGAGATACGCAGTATTTT
CDR3 protein: CASSLQPQGLRDTQYF

CDR3 length: 17
clone size: .
J gene: TRBJ1-2
V gene: TRBV19
D gene: .
CDR3 DNA: TGTGCCAGTAGGGCCCTGGGAGTAATCTACAGGGACCATGGCTACACCTTC
CDR3 protein: CASRALGVIYRDHGYTF

CDR3 length: 14
clone size: .
J gene: TRBJ1-1
V gene: TRBV6-1
D gene: .
CDR3 DNA: TGTGCCAGCAGTGAGACAGGCCCGGACGCTGAAGCTTTCTTT
CDR3 protein: CASSETGPDAEAFF

CDR3 length: 15
clone size: .
J gene: TRBJ1-2
V gene: TRBV4-3
D gene: TRBD1
CDR3 DNA: TGCGCCAGCAGCCAAGGGACAGGGGGCACTGGTGGCTACACCTTC
CDR3 protein: CASSQGTGGTGGYTF